This T cell receptor beta chain was obtained from a study of blood T cell repertoires in COVID-19. Study details: From T cells, B-cell-depleted T cells, or PBMCs came the material, which was cDNA or gDNA.

Germline trimming cut 5 bases from V and 6 bases from J; bases unmatched to any gene: 12. The CDR3 consists of 16 residues. Germline V lookup: CDR1 MNHEY, CDR2 SMNVEV (reference sequence). Using immunoSEQ multiplex PCR, the repertoire was profiled, and TCRdb retains in-frame clones only, with some absent. The sample records about 42,000 clones, approximately 90% being singletons. The sequence was obtained from a human donor in a cohort sampled during active COVID-19. This sequence joins TRBV27 and TRBJ1-1; TRBD1 matches 10 bases. The source material was peripheral blood. The CDR3 loop reads CASSAMTGGARSEAFF. For the CDR3, the DNA is TGTGCCAGCAGTGCCATGACAGGGGGCGCAAGATCTGAAGCTTTCTTT.